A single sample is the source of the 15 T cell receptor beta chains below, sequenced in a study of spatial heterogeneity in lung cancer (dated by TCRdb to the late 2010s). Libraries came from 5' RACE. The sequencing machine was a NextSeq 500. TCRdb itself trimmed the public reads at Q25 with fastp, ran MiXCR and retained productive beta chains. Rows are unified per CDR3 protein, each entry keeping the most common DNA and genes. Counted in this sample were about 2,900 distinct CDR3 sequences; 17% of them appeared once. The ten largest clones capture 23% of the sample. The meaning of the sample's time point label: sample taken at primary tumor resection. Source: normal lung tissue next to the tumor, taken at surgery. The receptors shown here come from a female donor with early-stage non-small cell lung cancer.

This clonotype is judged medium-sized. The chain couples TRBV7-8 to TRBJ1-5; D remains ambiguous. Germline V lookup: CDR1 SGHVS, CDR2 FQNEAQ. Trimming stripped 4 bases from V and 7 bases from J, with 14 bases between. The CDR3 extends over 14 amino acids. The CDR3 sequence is CASSSSSMGQPQHF. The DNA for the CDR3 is TGTGCCAGCAGCTCGAGTTCGATGGGACAGCCCCAGCATTTT.

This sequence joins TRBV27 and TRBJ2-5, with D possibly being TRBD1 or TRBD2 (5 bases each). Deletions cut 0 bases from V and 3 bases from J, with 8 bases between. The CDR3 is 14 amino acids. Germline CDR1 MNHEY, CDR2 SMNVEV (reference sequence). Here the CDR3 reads CASSLSRGEETQYF. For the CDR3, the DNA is TGTGCCAGCAGTTTATCGAGAGGGGAAGAGACCCAGTACTTC.

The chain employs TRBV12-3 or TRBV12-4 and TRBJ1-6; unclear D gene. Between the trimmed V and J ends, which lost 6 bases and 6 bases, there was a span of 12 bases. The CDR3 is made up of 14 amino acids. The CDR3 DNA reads TGTGCCAGCAGCCAGTCTGGGAGTAATTCACCCCTCCACTTT. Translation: CASSQSGSNSPLHF.

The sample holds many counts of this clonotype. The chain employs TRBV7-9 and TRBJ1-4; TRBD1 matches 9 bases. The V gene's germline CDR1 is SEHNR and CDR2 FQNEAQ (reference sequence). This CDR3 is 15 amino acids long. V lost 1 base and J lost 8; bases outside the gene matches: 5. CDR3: CASSLGTGGREKLFF. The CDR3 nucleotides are TGTGCCAGCAGCTTAGGAACAGGGGGCAGGGAAAAACTGTTTTTT.

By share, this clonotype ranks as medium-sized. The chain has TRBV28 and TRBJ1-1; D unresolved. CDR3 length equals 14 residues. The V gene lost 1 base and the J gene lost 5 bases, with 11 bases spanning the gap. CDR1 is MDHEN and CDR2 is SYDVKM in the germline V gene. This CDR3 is CASSLSGAGTEAFF. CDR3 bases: TGTGCCAGCAGTTTATCTGGTGCTGGGACTGAAGCTTTCTTT.

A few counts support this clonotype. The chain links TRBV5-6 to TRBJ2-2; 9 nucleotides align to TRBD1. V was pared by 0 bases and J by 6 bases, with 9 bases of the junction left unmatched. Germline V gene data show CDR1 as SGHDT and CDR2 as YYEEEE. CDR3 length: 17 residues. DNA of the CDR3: TGTGCCAGCAGCTTGGCTCGTGTGGACAGGGGTCCCGGGGAGCTGTTTTTT. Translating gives CASSLARVDRGPGELFF.

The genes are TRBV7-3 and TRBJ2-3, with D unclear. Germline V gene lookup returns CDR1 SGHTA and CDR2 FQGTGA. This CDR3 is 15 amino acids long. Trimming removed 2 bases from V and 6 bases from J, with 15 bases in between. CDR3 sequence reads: CASSLDGEAGDTQYF. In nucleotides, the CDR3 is TGTGCCAGCAGCTTAGATGGGGAAGCCGGCGATACGCAGTATTTT.

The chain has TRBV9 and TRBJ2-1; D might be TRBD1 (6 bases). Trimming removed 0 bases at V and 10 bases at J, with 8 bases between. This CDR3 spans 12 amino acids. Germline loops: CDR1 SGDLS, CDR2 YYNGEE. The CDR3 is CASSVVGQEQFF. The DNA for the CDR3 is TGTGCCAGCAGCGTAGTAGGACAGGAGCAGTTCTTC.

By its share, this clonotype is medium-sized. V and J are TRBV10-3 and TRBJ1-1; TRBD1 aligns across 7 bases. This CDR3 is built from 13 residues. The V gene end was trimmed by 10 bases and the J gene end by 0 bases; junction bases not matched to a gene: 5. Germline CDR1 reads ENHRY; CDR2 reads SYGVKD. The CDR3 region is CASKQGMNTEAFF. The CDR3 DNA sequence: TGTGCCAGCAAACAGGGGATGAACACTGAAGCTTTCTTT.

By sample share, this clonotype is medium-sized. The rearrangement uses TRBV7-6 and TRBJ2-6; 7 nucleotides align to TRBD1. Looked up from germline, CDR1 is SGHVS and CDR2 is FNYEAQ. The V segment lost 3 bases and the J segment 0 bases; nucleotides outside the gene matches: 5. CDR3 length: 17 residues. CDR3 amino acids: CASSFGTAVSGANVLTF. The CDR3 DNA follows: TGTGCCAGCAGCTTCGGGACAGCCGTCTCTGGGGCCAACGTCCTGACTTTC.

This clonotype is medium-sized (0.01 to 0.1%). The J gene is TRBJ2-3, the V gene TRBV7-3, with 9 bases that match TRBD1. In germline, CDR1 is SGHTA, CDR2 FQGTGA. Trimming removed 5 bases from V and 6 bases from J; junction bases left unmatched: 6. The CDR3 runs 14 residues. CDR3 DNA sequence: TGTGCCAGCAGCCCCCGGGACAGGGTGGATACGCAGTATTTT. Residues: CASSPRDRVDTQYF.

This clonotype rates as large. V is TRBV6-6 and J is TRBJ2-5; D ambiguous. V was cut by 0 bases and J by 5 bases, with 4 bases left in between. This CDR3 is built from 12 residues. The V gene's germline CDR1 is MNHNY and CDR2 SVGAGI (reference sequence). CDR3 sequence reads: CASSYSTETQYF. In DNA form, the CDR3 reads TGTGCCAGCAGTTACTCGACGGAGACCCAGTACTTC.

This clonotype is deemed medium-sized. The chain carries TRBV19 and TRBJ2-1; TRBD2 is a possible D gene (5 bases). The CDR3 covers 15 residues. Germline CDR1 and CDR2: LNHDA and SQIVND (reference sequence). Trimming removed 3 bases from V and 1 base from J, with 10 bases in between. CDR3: CASSIGLASYNEQFF. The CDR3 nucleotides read TGTGCCAGTAGTATTGGTCTAGCTTCCTACAATGAGCAGTTCTTC.

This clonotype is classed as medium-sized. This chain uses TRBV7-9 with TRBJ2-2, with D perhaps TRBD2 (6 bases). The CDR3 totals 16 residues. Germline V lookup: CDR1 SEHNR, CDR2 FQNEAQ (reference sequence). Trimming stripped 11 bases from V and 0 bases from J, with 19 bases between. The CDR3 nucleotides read TGTGCCCACAATAAGAAGGGAGGTTCGAACACCGGGGAGCTGTTTTTT. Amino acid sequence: CAHNKKGGSNTGELFF.

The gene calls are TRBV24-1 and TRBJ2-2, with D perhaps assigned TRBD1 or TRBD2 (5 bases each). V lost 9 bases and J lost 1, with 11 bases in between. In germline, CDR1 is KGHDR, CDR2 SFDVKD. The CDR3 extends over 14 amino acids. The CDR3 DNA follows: TGTGCCACCGAGGGGCTAGAGAACACCGGGGAGCTGTTTTTT. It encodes CATEGLENTGELFF.